What follows is one TCR beta chain and its context. This sample stems from a study of blood T cell repertoires in COVID-19. The CDR3 spans 16 residues. The germline V gene encodes CDR1 WNHNN and CDR2 SYGVQD (reference sequence). V lost 6 bases and J lost 2, with 20 bases in between. The method was immunoSEQ multiplex PCR; TCRdb's version includes in-frame clones alone and lacks a portion of them. The sample includes some 170,000 clones, about 90% seen only once; the top ten take less than 1.5%. The material sequenced was PBMCs or T cells enriched from blood (not recorded which). V gene TRBV10-1 combines with J gene TRBJ2-7, with D perhaps matching TRBD1 (5 bases). The TCR originated in a human donor with acute COVID-19. The donor label of this sample is uncertain. DNA of the CDR3: TGCGCCAGCAGCGCCGTTCTCGCAGGGCGGACCTACGAGCAGTACTTC. This sequence encodes CASSAVLAGRTYEQYF.